This T cell receptor beta chain was identified during a study of shared clonotypes between healthy human individuals. V shed 1 base and J shed 2 bases, with 12 bases lying between them. Germline V gene data show CDR1 as SGHAT and CDR2 as FQDESV (reference sequence). The CDR3 length is 15 residues. Clones were read by immunoSEQ multiplex PCR, and TCRdb kept only the in-frame ones, dropping some. The table records about 1.9 million clones, 93% of them present only once. A word on this clone: Its cognate antigen is unknown.

The study's findings and limits: Measured sharing among donors was expected to vary with sequencing depth. When compared with the clonotypes that were shared by all four sorted-subset donors, the non-shared clonotypes turned out to have lower generation probabilities.

Terminally differentiated effector memory CD45RA+ cells were excluded by CCR7 positive selection of CD45RO-negative cells. The clonotype comes from a man aged 18-30 years in good health. Some clones in this sample may be carry-over from other donors' samples. V is TRBV11-1 and J is TRBJ2-7; tentative D call: TRBD2 (6 bases). Sequencing was done on a sample of naive CD8+ T cells from PBMCs. The CDR3: CASSLGGGYAYEQYF. The CDR3 DNA reads TGTGCCAGCAGCTTAGGGGGAGGTTACGCCTACGAGCAGTACTTC.